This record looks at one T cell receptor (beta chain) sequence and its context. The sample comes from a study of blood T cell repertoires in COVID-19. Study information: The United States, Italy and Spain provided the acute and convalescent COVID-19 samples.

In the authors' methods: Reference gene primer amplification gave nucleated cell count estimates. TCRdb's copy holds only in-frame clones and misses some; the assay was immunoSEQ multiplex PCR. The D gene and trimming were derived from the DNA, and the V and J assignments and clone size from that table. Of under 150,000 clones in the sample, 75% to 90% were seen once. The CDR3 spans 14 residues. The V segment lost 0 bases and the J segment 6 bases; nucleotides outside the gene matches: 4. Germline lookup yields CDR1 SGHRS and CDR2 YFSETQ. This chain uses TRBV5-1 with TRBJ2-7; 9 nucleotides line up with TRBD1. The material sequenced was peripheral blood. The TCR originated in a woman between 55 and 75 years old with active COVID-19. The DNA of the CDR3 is TGCGCCAGCAGCTTGGCGGGACAGGGTTTCGAGCAGTACTTC. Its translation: CASSLAGQGFEQYF.